This TCR beta chain was retrieved from a study of T cell responses to AZD1222 COVID-19 vaccine. The method was immunoSEQ multiplex PCR; TCRdb's version includes in-frame clones alone and lacks a portion of them. The sample records fewer than 95,000 clones, 91% being singletons. In its sample, this clone was seen a few times. Per the germline V gene, CDR1 is LNHDA and CDR2 is SQIVND (reference sequence). The CDR3 sequence is 13 residues long. Trimming left V 0 bases short and J 7 bases short, with 9 bases between. Sequenced material: peripheral blood, taken 28 days after the second AZD1222 dose. This TCR came from an adult who received the AZD1222 COVID-19 vaccine. The chain recombines TRBV19 with TRBJ1-2; a possible D gene is TRBD1 (6 bases). CDR3 loop: CASSIDHRAGYTF. CDR3 sequence (DNA): TGTGCCAGTAGTATAGATCACAGGGCTGGCTACACCTTC.